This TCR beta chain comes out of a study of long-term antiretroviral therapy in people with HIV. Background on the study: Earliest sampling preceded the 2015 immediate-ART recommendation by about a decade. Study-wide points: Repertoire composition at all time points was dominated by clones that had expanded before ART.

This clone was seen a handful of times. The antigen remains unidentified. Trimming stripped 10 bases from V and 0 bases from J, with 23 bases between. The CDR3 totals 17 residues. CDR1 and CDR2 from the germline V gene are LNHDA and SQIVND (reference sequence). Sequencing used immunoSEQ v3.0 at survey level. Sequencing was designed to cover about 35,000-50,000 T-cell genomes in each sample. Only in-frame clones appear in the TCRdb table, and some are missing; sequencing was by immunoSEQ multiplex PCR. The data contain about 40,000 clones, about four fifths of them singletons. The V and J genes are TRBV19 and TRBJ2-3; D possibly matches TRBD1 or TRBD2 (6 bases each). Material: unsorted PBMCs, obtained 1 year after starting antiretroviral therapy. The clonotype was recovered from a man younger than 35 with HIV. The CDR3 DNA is TGTGCCACCCAAGGAGGGGGACTCCGGTATAGCACAGATACGCAGTATTTT. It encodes CATQGGGLRYSTDTQYF.